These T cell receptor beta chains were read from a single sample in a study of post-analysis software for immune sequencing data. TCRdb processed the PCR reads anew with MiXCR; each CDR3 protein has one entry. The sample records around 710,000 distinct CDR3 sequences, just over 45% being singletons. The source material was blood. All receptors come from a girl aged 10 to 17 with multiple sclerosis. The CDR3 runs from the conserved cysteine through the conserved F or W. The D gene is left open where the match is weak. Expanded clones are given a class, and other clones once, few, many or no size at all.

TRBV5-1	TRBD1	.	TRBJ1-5	CASSLGSGGSNQPQHF	TGCGCCAGCAGCTTGGGGTCAGGGGGGAGCAATCAGCCCCAGCATTTT
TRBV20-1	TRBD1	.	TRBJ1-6	CSARTGNNSPLHF	TGCAGTGCTCGGACAGGGAATAATTCACCCCTCCACTTT
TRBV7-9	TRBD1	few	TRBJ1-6	CASSLGFRDSAYNSPLHF	TGTGCCAGCAGCTTAGGCTTTCGGGACAGTGCTTATAATTCACCCCTCCACTTT
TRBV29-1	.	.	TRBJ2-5	CSVRVLQGETQYF	TGCAGCGTTCGCGTCCTACAGGGAGAGACCCAGTACTTC
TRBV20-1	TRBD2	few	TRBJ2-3	CSAKGRAADTQYF	TGCAGTGCCAAGGGGAGGGCGGCAGATACGCAGTATTTT
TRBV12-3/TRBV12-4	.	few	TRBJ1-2	CASNGGGTYGYTF	TGTGCCAGCAATGGGGGGGGGACCTATGGCTACACCTTC
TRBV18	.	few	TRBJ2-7	CASSPGGGSAHEQYF	TGTGCCAGCTCACCAGGGGGAGGTAGCGCCCACGAGCAGTACTTC
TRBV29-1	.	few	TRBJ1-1	CSAPHRATEAFF	TGCAGCGCCCCACACCGGGCCACTGAAGCTTTCTTT
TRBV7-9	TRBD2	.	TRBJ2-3	CASSLQPGGPGDTQYF	TGTGCCAGCAGCTTACAGCCGGGAGGGCCCGGAGATACGCAGTATTTT
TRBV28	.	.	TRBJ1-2	CASSSPTIGGYTF	TGTGCCAGCAGTTCCCCGACCATTGGGGGCTACACCTTC
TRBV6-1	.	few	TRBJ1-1	CASSDHTGDPTEAFF	TGTGCCAGCAGTGATCATACAGGAGACCCCACTGAAGCTTTCTTT
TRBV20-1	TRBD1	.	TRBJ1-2	CSARDLGQEPRNYGYTF	TGCAGTGCTAGAGATTTGGGACAGGAGCCTCGGAACTATGGCTACACCTTC
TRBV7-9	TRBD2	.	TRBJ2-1	CASFLTASGDNEQFF	TGTGCCAGCTTCCTTACGGCTAGCGGGGACAATGAGCAGTTCTTC
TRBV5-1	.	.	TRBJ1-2	CANSLGAPNYGYTF	TGCGCCAACAGCTTGGGCGCTCCTAACTATGGCTACACCTTC
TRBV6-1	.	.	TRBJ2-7	CASKGLSSYEQYF	TGTGCCAGCAAGGGCCTGAGCTCCTACGAGCAGTACTTC
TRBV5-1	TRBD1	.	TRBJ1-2	CASSDGTGNYGYTF	TGCGCCAGCAGCGACGGGACAGGGAACTATGGCTACACCTTC
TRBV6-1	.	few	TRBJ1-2	CACQQFFYGYTF	TGTGCCTGTCAGCAGTTCTTCTATGGCTACACCTTC
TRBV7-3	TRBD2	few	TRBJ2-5	CASSLTGTKVETQYF	TGTGCCAGCAGCTTAACAGGGACTAAGGTAGAGACCCAGTACTTC
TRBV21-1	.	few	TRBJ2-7	CASSKAAGNSYEQYF	TGTGCCAGCAGCAAAGCGGCAGGGAACTCCTACGAGCAGTACTTC
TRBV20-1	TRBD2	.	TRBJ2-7	CSARTTSGRRHEQYF	TGCAGTGCTAGAACGACTAGCGGGAGAAGGCACGAGCAGTACTTC
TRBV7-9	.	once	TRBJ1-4	CASSLWDTNEKLFF	TGTGCCAGCAGCCTGTGGGACACTAATGAAAAACTGTTTTTT
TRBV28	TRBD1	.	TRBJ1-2	CASSTPKQGNYGYTF	TGTGCCAGCAGTACTCCGAAACAGGGGAACTATGGCTACACCTTC
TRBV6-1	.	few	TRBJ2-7	CATSLEQYF	TGTGCCACTTCACTCGAGCAGTACTTC
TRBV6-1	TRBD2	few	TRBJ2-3	CASYSGTITDTQYF	TGTGCCAGTTATAGCGGGACCATCACAGATACGCAGTATTTT
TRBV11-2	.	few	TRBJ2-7	CASRASVGSDEQYF	TGTGCCAGCAGGGCTTCAGTAGGGAGTGACGAGCAGTACTTC
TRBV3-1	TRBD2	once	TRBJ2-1	CASSHGLVGGKYNEQFF	TGTGCCAGCAGCCACGGACTAGTGGGAGGCAAATACAATGAGCAGTTCTTC
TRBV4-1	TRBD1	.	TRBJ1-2	CASSTNPRDRVAGYTF	TGCGCCAGCAGCACCAACCCCCGGGACAGGGTAGCTGGCTACACCTTC
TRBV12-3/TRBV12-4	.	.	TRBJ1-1	CASRPRLGPNTEAFF	TGTGCCAGCAGACCCCGTTTAGGACCGAACACTGAAGCTTTCTTT
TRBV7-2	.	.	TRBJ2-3	CASSFWDITDTQYF	TGTGCCAGCAGCTTCTGGGATATCACAGATACGCAGTATTTT
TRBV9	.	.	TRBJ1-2	CASSVATVGGIYGYTF	TGTGCCAGCAGCGTAGCTACTGTCGGGGGAATCTATGGCTACACCTTC
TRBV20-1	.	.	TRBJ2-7	CSARPPRRLSSYEQYF	TGCAGTGCTAGACCTCCCAGGCGGCTAAGCTCCTACGAGCAGTACTTC
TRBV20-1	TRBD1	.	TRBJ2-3	CSASGTEGPDTQYF	TGCAGTGCTAGCGGGACAGAAGGGCCAGATACGCAGTATTTT
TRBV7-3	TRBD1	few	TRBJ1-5	CASSKTGGTAQHF	TGTGCCAGCAGCAAGACAGGGGGCACGGCCCAGCATTTT
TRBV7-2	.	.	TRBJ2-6	CASSSRTPYNVLTF	TGTGCCAGCAGCTCACGGACTCCCTACAACGTCCTGACTTTC
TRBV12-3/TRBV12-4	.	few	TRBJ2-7	CASRQGLSYEQYF	TGTGCCAGCAGACAGGGTCTCTCCTACGAGCAGTACTTC
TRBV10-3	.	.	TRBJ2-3	CAISEPLGRTSTDTQYF	TGTGCCATCAGTGAACCACTGGGACGGACGAGCACAGATACGCAGTATTTT
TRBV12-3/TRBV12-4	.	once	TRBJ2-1	CASSLTPGIDIGEQFF	TGTGCCAGCAGTTTAACCCCCGGGATTGACATTGGTGAGCAGTTCTTC
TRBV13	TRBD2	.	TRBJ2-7	CASSLGWGGGYEQYF	TGTGCCAGCAGCTTAGGTTGGGGGGGAGGATACGAGCAGTACTTC
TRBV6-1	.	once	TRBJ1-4	CASSEDWTNEKLFF	TGTGCCAGCAGTGAAGATTGGACTAATGAAAAACTGTTTTTT
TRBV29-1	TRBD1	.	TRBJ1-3	CSAQGAGGNTIYF	TGCAGCGCGCAGGGGGCCGGAGGAAACACCATATATTTT
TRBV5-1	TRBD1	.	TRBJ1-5	CASSFTGDDQPQHF	TGCGCCAGCAGCTTCACAGGGGACGATCAGCCCCAGCATTTT
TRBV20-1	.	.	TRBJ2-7	CSASRDVPSSYEQYF	TGCAGTGCTAGTCGGGACGTTCCGAGCTCCTACGAGCAGTACTTC
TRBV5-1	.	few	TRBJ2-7	CASSVDRTYEQYF	TGCGCCAGCAGCGTGGACAGAACCTACGAGCAGTACTTC
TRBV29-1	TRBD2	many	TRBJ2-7	CSVLEREGYEQYF	TGCAGCGTTCTTGAGCGGGAGGGATACGAGCAGTACTTC
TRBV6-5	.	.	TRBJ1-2	CATYPGNLFYGYTF	TGTGCCACCTACCCCGGGAACCTCTTTTATGGCTACACCTTC
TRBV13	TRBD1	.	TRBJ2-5	CASSYRTGISQETQYF	TGTGCCAGCAGCTATCGGACAGGGATATCCCAAGAGACCCAGTACTTC
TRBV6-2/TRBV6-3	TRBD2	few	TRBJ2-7	CASSYSGGNDEQYF	TGTGCCAGCAGTTACTCGGGAGGGAATGACGAGCAGTACTTC
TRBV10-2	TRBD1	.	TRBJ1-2	CASSDLIRDRVAYGYTF	TGCGCCAGCAGTGATCTAATTCGGGACAGGGTAGCGTATGGCTACACCTTC
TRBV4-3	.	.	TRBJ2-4	CASSQRVDVIAKNIQYF	TGCGCCAGCAGCCAGCGAGTGGACGTGATAGCCAAAAACATTCAGTACTTC
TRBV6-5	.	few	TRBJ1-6	CASSYTQGNSPLHF	TGTGCCAGCAGTTACACACAGGGAAATTCACCCCTCCACTTT
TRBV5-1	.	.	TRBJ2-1	CATRGEDYNEQFF	TGCGCCACCAGGGGGGAGGACTACAATGAGCAGTTCTTC
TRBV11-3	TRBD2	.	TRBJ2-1	CASSQGTSADNEQFF	TGTGCCAGCAGCCAGGGGACTAGCGCAGACAATGAGCAGTTCTTC